The 23 T cell receptor beta chains below come from one sample, sequenced in a study of early T cells in non-severe SARS-CoV-2 infection. TCRdb itself ran the 5' RACE reads through MiXCR, one entry per CDR3 protein. The sample shows tens of thousands of distinct CDR3 sequences, 6% to 8.5% of them seen only once. Sequencing input: whole blood. The receptors derive from an adult who was a healthcare worker with PCR-confirmed SARS-CoV-2 infection or an uninfected control (not recorded which).

The chain has TRBV7-3 and TRBJ2-7; 7 positions agree with TRBD1. Germline assignment: CDR1 SGHTA and CDR2 FQGTGA. The V segment lost 5 bases and the J segment 5 bases; nucleotides outside the gene matches: 6. The CDR3 consists of 13 residues. CDR3 region: CASSPDRTNEQYF. CDR3 nucleotide sequence: TGTGCCAGCAGCCCGGACAGGACCAACGAGCAGTACTTC.

Comments on this clonotype: One junction end does not reproduce the germline sequence, and a read error may be involved. CDR3: CASSLVGDSRNF. The CDR3 DNA sequence: TGTGCCAGCAGCTTAGTCGGGGACTCCAGGAACTTC. This chain uses TRBV11-2 with TRBJ2-5, with D perhaps matching TRBD2 (6 bases). The germline V gene encodes CDR1 SGHAT and CDR2 FQNNGV. CDR3 length: 12 residues. The entire variable domain, with the rest obtained from reference TRBV11-2 and TRBJ2-5, is as follows: EAGVAQSPRYKIIEKRQSVAFWCNPISGHATLYWYQQILGQGPKLLIQFQNNGVVDDSQLPKDRFSAERLKGVDSTLKIQPAKLEDSAVYLCASSLVGDSRNFGPGTRLLVL.

The chain links TRBV7-6 to TRBJ2-5; D is perhaps TRBD1 or TRBD2 (5 bases each). V lost 7 bases, J lost 4 bases, and 13 bases lay in between. This CDR3 comprises 13 residues. Germline assignment: CDR1 SGHVS and CDR2 FNYEAQ. CDR3 nucleotides: TGTGCCAGCACTGAGACGGGGCGAGAGACCCAGTACTTC. Protein product: CASTETGRETQYF.

The V gene is TRBV11-3, the J gene TRBJ2-5; TRBD2 might be the D (5 bases). Per germline, CDR1 SGHNT and CDR2 YENEEA. The CDR3 spans 13 residues. The germline V and J ends were trimmed by 3 bases and 4 bases, with 9 bases remaining between them. This chain's CDR3 is CASSFGISETQYF. DNA of the CDR3: TGTGCCAGCAGCTTCGGGATCTCAGAGACCCAGTACTTC.

This clonotype was recorded at least ten times. The rearrangement joins TRBV7-3 to TRBJ2-3; TRBD2 is a possible D gene (5 bases). The V end lost 5 bases, the J end lost 2 bases, and 17 bases lay between the germline ends. The germline CDR1 and CDR2 sequences are SGHTA and FQGTGA. This CDR3 has 16 residues. DNA of the CDR3: TGTGCCAGCAGCCCGGGGATAGCCCGGACCACAGATACGCAGTATTTT. This encodes CASSPGIARTTDTQYF.

This clonotype has just a few counts. The chain is built from TRBV7-3 and TRBJ2-1, with TRBD1 matching over 9 bases. V was pared by 2 bases and J by 4 bases, with 3 bases of the junction left unmatched. CDR1 SGHTA and CDR2 FQGTGA come from the germline V gene. The CDR3 covers 15 residues. The CDR3 here is CASSLGDRDYNEQFF. The CDR3 DNA reads TGTGCCAGCAGCTTAGGGGACAGGGATTACAATGAGCAGTTCTTC.

In its sample, this clonotype was seen a few times. The chain couples TRBV14 to TRBJ1-6; D remains unclear. CDR1 SGHDN and CDR2 FVKESK come from the germline V gene. Trimming removed 2 bases from V and 7 bases from J, with 9 bases in between. The CDR3 consists of 14 residues. The CDR3 spells CASSQPGFNSPLHF. The CDR3 DNA sequence: TGTGCCAGCAGCCAACCGGGCTTCAATTCACCCCTCCACTTT. The variable domain in full, with the rest retrieved from reference TRBV14 and TRBJ1-6, is EAGVTQFPSHSVIEKGQTVTLRCDPISGHDNLYWYRRVMGKEIKFLLHFVKESKQDESGMPNNRFLAERTGGTYSTLKVQPAELEDSGVYFCASSQPGFNSPLHFGNGTRLTVT.

This clonotype has just a few counts. V gene TRBV29-1 combines with J gene TRBJ2-7, with 7 bases fitting TRBD2. Germline V gene data show CDR1 as SQVTM and CDR2 as ANQGSEA. With 2 bases clipped from V and 2 bases from J, the junction kept 0 bases outside the gene matches. The CDR3 contains 12 residues. CDR3 DNA sequence: TGCAGCGTTGAACGGGGGGCCTACGAGCAGTACTTC. Amino acids: CSVERGAYEQYF.

J is TRBJ1-1 and V is TRBV27; TRBD1 agrees at 12 bases. From germline, CDR1 is MNHEY and CDR2 SMNVEV (reference sequence). V shed 5 bases and J 4 bases; nucleotides not matched to a gene: 5. The CDR3 length is 15 residues. CDR3 in DNA: TGTGCCAGCAGTCCGGGACAGGGGGCGACCACTGAAGCTTTCTTT. Translating gives CASSPGQGATTEAFF.

The chain combines TRBV27 with TRBJ2-1, with a possible D match to TRBD2 (6 bases). Trimming removed 5 bases from V and 4 bases from J, with 18 bases in between. Germline V CDR1 and CDR2: MNHEY, SMNVEV (reference sequence). CDR3 size: 16 residues. The CDR3, as DNA: TGTGCCAGCAGTCTGCCGGGACTTGGCACTTACAATGAGCAGTTCTTC. Residues: CASSLPGLGTYNEQFF.

This clonotype was picked up many times. This chain uses TRBV3-1 with TRBJ2-4, with D perhaps matching TRBD2 (6 bases). The V gene lost 3 bases and the J gene lost 1 base, with 10 bases spanning the gap. The CDR3 has 15 amino acids. The germline CDR1 and CDR2 sequences are LGHDT and YNNKEL (reference sequence). Written as DNA, the CDR3 is TGTGCCAGCAGCCAGACTAGTCTTGCCAAAAACATTCAGTACTTC. Translating it yields CASSQTSLAKNIQYF.

The chain employs TRBV2 and TRBJ2-2; D unresolved. Trimming shortened V by 6 bases and J by 0 bases, and 5 bases separated the two germline ends. The CDR3 consists of 13 residues. Germline V gives CDR1 SNHLY, CDR2 FYNNEI. CDR3: CASRKTNTGELFF. The CDR3 DNA follows: TGTGCCAGCAGGAAGACGAACACCGGGGAGCTGTTTTTT.

This clonotype was seen a few times. The rearrangement links TRBV18 to TRBJ2-5; D call uncertain. V was clipped by 4 bases and J by 1 base, with 7 bases between them. The CDR3 is made up of 13 amino acids. CDR1 is KGHSH, CDR2 LQKENI, per germline. The CDR3 sequence is CASSRRGQETQYF. CDR3 coding DNA: TGTGCCAGCTCACGTCGCGGCCAAGAGACCCAGTACTTC.

This clonotype was seen at least ten times. This chain uses TRBV15 with TRBJ1-1, with no clear D. Germline-derived CDR1 and CDR2 are LNHNV and YYDKDF (reference sequence). Between the trimmed V and J ends, which lost 3 bases and 0 bases, there was a span of 11 bases. CDR3 size: 15 residues. CDR3 nucleotide sequence: TGTGCCACCAGCAGTCGTAACAGCATGAACACTGAAGCTTTCTTT. Translating it yields CATSSRNSMNTEAFF.

This chain uses TRBV7-6 with TRBJ2-5; TRBD1 is a possible D gene (5 bases). The germline V gene encodes CDR1 SGHVS and CDR2 FNYEAQ. V dropped 3 bases and J dropped 2 bases, with 13 bases sitting between them. CDR3 size: 15 residues. CDR3 in DNA: TGTGCCAGCAGCTTTTCTCGACAGTCGCAAGAGACCCAGTACTTC. Translating gives CASSFSRQSQETQYF.

There are a few counts of this clonotype. The chain recombines TRBV28 with TRBJ2-2; 7 bases line up with TRBD1. After removal of 1 base from V and 6 bases from J, the junction contained 2 bases not matched to a gene. This CDR3 is built from 14 residues. The germline gives CDR1 MDHEN, CDR2 SYDVKM. This CDR3 reads CASSLFQGAGELFF. DNA of the CDR3: TGTGCCAGCAGTTTATTTCAGGGGGCCGGGGAGCTGTTTTTT.

This clonotype was seen a handful of times. V usage is TRBV6-6 and J usage is TRBJ2-2; 7 bases are a match to TRBD1. Germline loops: CDR1 MNHNY, CDR2 SVGAGI (reference sequence). The CDR3 spans 11 residues. The ends lost 11 bases at V and 7 bases at J; junction bases unmatched: 4. CDR3 coding DNA: TGTGCCGCAGGGGGTAACGGGGAGCTGTTTTTT. This encodes CAAGGNGELFF.

This clonotype was counted many times. The gene calls are TRBV19 and TRBJ1-5; D is unclear. V dropped 3 bases and J dropped 5 bases, with 8 bases sitting between them. Germline V gene sequence: CDR1 LNHDA, CDR2 SQIVND (reference sequence). This CDR3 is built from 13 residues. The CDR3 DNA is TGTGCCAGTAGTATTGGGCGCGATCAGCCCCAGCATTTT. It translates to CASSIGRDQPQHF.

In its sample, this clonotype was seen many times. The chain uses TRBV30 and TRBJ2-7; a weak D match, TRBD1 (7 bases). Germline-derived CDR1 and CDR2 are GTSNPN and SVGIG (reference sequence). V lost 0 bases to trimming and J lost 3 bases, with 12 bases between them. The CDR3 runs to 14 residues. DNA of the CDR3: TGTGCCTGGAGTGTAAGGGGGGACAGCTACGAGCAGTACTTC. It encodes CAWSVRGDSYEQYF.

This chain connects TRBV20-1 to TRBJ2-1; 7 bases match TRBD2. CDR3 size: 19 residues. Germline loops: CDR1 DFQATT, CDR2 SNEGSKA (reference sequence). V was pared by 3 bases and J by 0 bases, with 17 bases of the junction left unmatched. CDR3 in DNA: TGCAGTGCTAGGATTCTGGGAGGGTTTATGCGAAGCTCCTACAATGAGCAGTTCTTC. This gives the protein CSARILGGFMRSSYNEQFF.

This clonotype was seen at least ten times. The V gene is TRBV6-6, the J gene TRBJ1-1, with 9 bases fitting TRBD1. Germline CDR1 and CDR2: MNHNY and SVGAGI (reference sequence). After removal of 8 bases from V and 11 bases from J, the junction contained 12 bases not matched to a gene. The CDR3 is made up of 13 amino acids. The CDR3 loop is CASGDRDPSEAFF. The CDR3 nucleotides read TGTGCCAGCGGGGACAGGGATCCCAGCGAGGCTTTCTTT.

This clonotype was picked up a small number of times. V is TRBV5-4 and J is TRBJ1-1; D is undetermined. This CDR3 comprises 16 residues. Trimming shortened V by 3 bases and J by 2 bases, and 17 bases separated the two germline ends. From germline, CDR1 is SGHNT and CDR2 YYREEE (reference sequence). DNA of the CDR3: TGTGCCAGCAGCTCGGGCAAGGATCGGTACAACACTGAAGCTTTCTTT. It is translated as CASSSGKDRYNTEAFF.

This clonotype was seen a handful of times. The CDR3 loop is CASRPNKDSTQYF. DNA of the CDR3: TGTGCCAGCAGACCAAACAAGGACAGTACGCAGTATTTT. V usage is TRBV5-4 and J usage is TRBJ2-3; D is perhaps TRBD1 (6 bases). CDR1 is SGHNT, CDR2 YYREEE, per germline (reference sequence). The CDR3 spans 13 residues. V dropped 5 bases and J dropped 8 bases, with 15 bases sitting between them.